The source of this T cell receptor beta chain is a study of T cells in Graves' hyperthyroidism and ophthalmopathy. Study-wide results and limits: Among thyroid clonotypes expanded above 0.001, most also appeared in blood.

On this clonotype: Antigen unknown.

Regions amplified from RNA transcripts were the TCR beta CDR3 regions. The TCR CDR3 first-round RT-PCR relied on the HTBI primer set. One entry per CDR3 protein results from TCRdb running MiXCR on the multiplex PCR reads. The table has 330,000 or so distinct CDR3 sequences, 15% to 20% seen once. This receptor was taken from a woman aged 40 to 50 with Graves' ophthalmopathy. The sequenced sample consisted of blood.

Here the CDR3 DNA reads TGTGCCAGCAGTTACTCAGAGGGGGGGCTAGCTTTCTTT. This sequence encodes CASSYSEGGLAFF. The gene calls are TRBV6-5 and TRBJ1-1, with D maybe TRBD1 (6 bases). This CDR3 has 13 amino acids. Between the trimmed V and J ends, which lost 0 bases and 10 bases, there was a span of 12 bases. From germline, CDR1 is MNHEY and CDR2 SVGAGI.